A selection of T cell receptor beta chains follows, all from one sample in a study of regulatory T cells in long-lasting Graves disease. One entry per CDR3 protein, called by TCRdb with MiXCR from the multiplex PCR reads. The sample includes about 530,000 distinct CDR3 sequences, around 16% of them seen just once. Separately, the same data were catalogued under a study of T cells in Graves' hyperthyroidism and ophthalmopathy.

Sample: peripheral blood mononuclear cells (PBMCs), taken at new diagnosis, from a patient treated with antithyroid drugs. The receptor source for this set is a woman aged 40-60 years with Graves disease. Each CDR3 is given with its conserved first and last residue. D genes are given only for firm matches. Not all rows give a size; the values are once, few, many and, for expanded clones, a class.

-,TRBJ2-7,many,TRBV7-2,TGTGCCAGCAGCCAGATGAAATACGAGCAGTACTTC,CASSQMKYEQYF
-,TRBJ1-6,-,TRBV3-1,TGTGCCAGCAGCCAGGGGGGGGTCCCCCTCCACTTT,CASSQGGVPLHF
-,TRBJ1-3,-,TRBV6-5,TGTGCCAGCAGTTCCGACCGCTCTGGAAACACCATATATTTT,CASSSDRSGNTIYF
-,TRBJ2-2,many,TRBV3-1,TGTGCCAGCAGCCAAACTACAGGGCCCGGCGGGGAGCTGTTTTTT,CASSQTTGPGGELFF
-,TRBJ2-7,few,TRBV12-5,TGTGCTAGTGGTTTGGTAATTAGGACAGAGGCCTACGAGCAGTACTTC,CASGLVIRTEAYEQYF
-,TRBJ1-2,many,TRBV18,TGTGCCAGCTCTTCCCAGCAAGCAGGCCAATCGAGCTACACCTTC,CASSSQQAGQSSYTF
-,TRBJ2-2,-,TRBV11-2,TGTGCCACGACGATATCTGGTGGGGACGGCGGGGGGGAGCTGTTTTTT,CATTISGGDGGGELFF
-,TRBJ2-1,few,TRBV7-6,TGTGCCAGCAGCTTAGCCCTACTGGACACCCGAGCCTACAATGAGCAGTTCTTC,CASSLALLDTRAYNEQFF
-,TRBJ2-3,many,TRBV2,TGTGCCAGCGCGATGATCTCCCCCTCGGTAGATACGCAGTATTTT,CASAMISPSVDTQYF
TRBD1,TRBJ1-5,-,TRBV5-1,TGTGCCAGCAGCTTGGGGGACAGTTTCAATCAGCCCCAGCATTTT,CASSLGDSFNQPQHF
TRBD1,TRBJ1-1,many,TRBV6-2/TRBV6-3,TGTGCCAGCAGTTACTCAAAAAGGGACAGGAACACTGAAGCTTTCTTT,CASSYSKRDRNTEAFF
-,TRBJ2-3,few,TRBV5-4,TGTGCCAGCAGCGACACAGGCACCTCAGATACGCAGTATTTT,CASSDTGTSDTQYF
TRBD1,TRBJ1-6,-,TRBV27,TGTGCCAGCAGGGGACAGGGGGTAGTGAATTCACCCCTCCACTTT,CASRGQGVVNSPLHF
TRBD1,TRBJ2-1,-,TRBV6-2/TRBV6-3,TGTGCCAACAGTTACAGGGGGCCCGGATATGAGCAGTTCTTC,CANSYRGPGYEQFF
-,TRBJ2-7,many,TRBV12-3/TRBV12-4,TGTGCCAGCAGCCGTGACCGATACTACGAGCAGTACTTC,CASSRDRYYEQYF
TRBD1,TRBJ2-3,many,TRBV7-9,TGTGCCAGCAGCATCGGGACAGGGGTCGCAGATACGCAGTATTTT,CASSIGTGVADTQYF
TRBD2,TRBJ2-7,-,TRBV25-1,TGTGCCAGCAGTGCAACGGGACTAGCCTACGAGCAGTACTTC,CASSATGLAYEQYF